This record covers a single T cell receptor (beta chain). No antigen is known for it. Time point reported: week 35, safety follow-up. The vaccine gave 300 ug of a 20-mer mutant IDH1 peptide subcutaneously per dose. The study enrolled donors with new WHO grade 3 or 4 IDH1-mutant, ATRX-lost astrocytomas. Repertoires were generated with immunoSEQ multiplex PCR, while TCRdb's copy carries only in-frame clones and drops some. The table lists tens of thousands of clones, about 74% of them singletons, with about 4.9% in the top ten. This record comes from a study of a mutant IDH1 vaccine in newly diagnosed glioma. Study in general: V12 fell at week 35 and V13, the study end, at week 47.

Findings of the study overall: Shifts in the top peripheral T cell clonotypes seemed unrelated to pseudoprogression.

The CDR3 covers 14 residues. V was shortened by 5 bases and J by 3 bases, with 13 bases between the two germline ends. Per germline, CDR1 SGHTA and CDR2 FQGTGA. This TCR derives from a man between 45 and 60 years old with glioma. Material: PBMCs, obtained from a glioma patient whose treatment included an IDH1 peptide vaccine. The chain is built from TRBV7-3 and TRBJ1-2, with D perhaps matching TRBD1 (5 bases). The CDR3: CASSPGLGDYGYTF. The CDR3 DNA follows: TGTGCCAGCAGCCCAGGCCTGGGGGACTATGGCTACACCTTC.